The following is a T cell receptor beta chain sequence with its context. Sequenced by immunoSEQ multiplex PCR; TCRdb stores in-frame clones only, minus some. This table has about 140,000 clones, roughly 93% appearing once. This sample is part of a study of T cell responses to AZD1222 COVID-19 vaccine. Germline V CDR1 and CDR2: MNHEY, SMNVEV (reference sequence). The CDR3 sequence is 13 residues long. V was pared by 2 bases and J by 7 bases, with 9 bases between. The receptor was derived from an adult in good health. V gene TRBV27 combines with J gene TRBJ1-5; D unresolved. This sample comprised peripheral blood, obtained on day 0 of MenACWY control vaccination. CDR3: CASSLVEAQPQHF. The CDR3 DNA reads TGTGCCAGCAGTTTAGTAGAAGCCCAGCCCCAGCATTTT.